This T cell receptor beta chain was recorded in a study of shared clonotypes between healthy human individuals. This clone was recorded once. After removal of 3 bases from V and 4 bases from J, the junction contained 6 bases not matched to a gene. Germline V gives CDR1 LNHDA, CDR2 SQIVND (reference sequence). The CDR3 is 15 amino acids. This table comes from immunoSEQ multiplex PCR, and its TCRdb copy is limited to in-frame clones, with some not included. Found here are about 690,000 clones, 90% of them singletons; the top ten hold 30% to 40%. The sequenced sample consisted of memory CD8+ T cells from PBMCs. Subset: CD45RO+ cells pooled with CCR7-negative TemRA cells. The rearrangement links TRBV19 to TRBJ2-7; 10 bases align to TRBD2. This sequence originates from a young man in good health. Some clones in this sample may be carry-over from other donors' samples. CDR3 DNA: TGTGCCAGTAGTATGGGCACTAGCGGGATTTACGAGCAGTACTTC. Translating gives CASSMGTSGIYEQYF.